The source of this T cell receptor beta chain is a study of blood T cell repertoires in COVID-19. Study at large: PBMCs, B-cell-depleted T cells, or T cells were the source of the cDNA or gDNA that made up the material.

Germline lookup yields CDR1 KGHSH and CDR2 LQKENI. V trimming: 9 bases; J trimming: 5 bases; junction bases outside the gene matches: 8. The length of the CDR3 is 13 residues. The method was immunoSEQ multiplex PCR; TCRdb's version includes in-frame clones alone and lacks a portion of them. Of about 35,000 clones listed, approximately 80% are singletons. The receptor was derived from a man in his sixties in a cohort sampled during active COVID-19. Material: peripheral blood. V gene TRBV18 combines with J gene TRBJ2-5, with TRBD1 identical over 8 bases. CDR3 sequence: CASRTGRTETQYF. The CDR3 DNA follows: TGTGCCAGTAGGACAGGGAGGACGGAGACCCAGTACTTC.